The clone carrying this T cell receptor beta chain appeared a few times. Its antigen remains unknown. This record comes from a study of naive and memory T cell subsets. The study's findings and limits: Over 95% of naive TCR sequences appeared only once after error correction, unlike memory subsets. Especially in CD8 cells, naive repertoires contained a few larger clonotypes, possibly CD45RA-re-expressing memory cells.

CD4 T cells were positively selected, then CD8 T cells from the CD4-negative fraction. Two oligonucleotides, mixed equimolar, formed the beta constant-region primer covering TRBC1 and TRBC2. Nested alpha and beta constant-region primers with the SP2 primer drove four PCR rounds on ligated cDNA. An oligonucleotide with the SP2 primer and a 12-nucleotide UMI was ligated to the cDNA 3' end. TCRdb passed the UMI-ligation and nested PCR reads through MiXCR, listing each CDR3 protein once. In the table there are over 110,000 distinct CDR3 sequences, about 20% of which are singletons. Trimming cost V 8 bases and J 6 bases, with 13 bases left between them. Germline lookup yields CDR1 MDHEN and CDR2 SYDVKM. The CDR3 consists of 12 residues.

This TCR was recovered from a human donor in good health. The chain links TRBV28 to TRBJ1-1, with a tentative D call TRBD1 (6 bases). Sample: naive CD8+ T cells from blood. The CDR3 here is CASRGPPPEAFF. The CDR3 DNA reads TGTGCCAGCCGGGGGCCCCCTCCTGAAGCTTTCTTT.